These 19 T cell receptor beta chains came from one sample sequenced in a study of Graves' ophthalmopathy and Graves' hyperthyroidism. The authors amplified TCR beta CDR3 regions from RNA transcripts. Investigators did first-round RT-PCR with HTBI primers, then second-round multiplex PCR. TCRdb re-derived calls from the multiplex PCR reads in MiXCR, one entry per CDR3 protein. The sample contains 300,000 to 350,000 distinct CDR3 sequences, roughly a sixth of which appear only once. Sequencing used peripheral blood. Receptor source: an adult man with Graves' ophthalmopathy.

This clonotype was seen many times. The rearrangement links TRBV7-8 to TRBJ2-2; 7 bases align to TRBD1. Germline V lookup: CDR1 SGHVS, CDR2 FQNEAQ. J lost 5 bases, V lost 6 bases, and 12 bases had no gene match. The length of the CDR3 is 16 residues. The CDR3 is CASRPSRGGGTGELFF. Here the CDR3 DNA reads TGTGCCAGCAGGCCCAGCCGAGGGGGCGGGACCGGGGAGCTGTTTTTT.

This clonotype was observed at least ten times. The chain uses TRBV6-5 and TRBJ1-2; TRBD1 might be the D (6 bases). Per germline, CDR1 MNHEY and CDR2 SVGAGI. The CDR3 contains 12 residues. The V and J ends lost 8 bases and 4 bases respectively, with 11 bases between them. The CDR3 loop reads CASGGDTYGYTF. The CDR3 DNA sequence: TGTGCCAGCGGAGGGGACACCTATGGCTACACCTTC.

This clonotype has ten or more counts. The chain links TRBV6-5 to TRBJ1-1; no clear D. The CDR3 is 15 amino acids. Looked up from germline, CDR1 is MNHEY and CDR2 is SVGAGI. V lost 4 bases and J 3 bases, leaving 15 bases between the germline ends. CDR3 region: CASSSPAGRYTEAFF. Written as DNA, the CDR3 is TGTGCCAGCAGTTCCCCGGCTGGGAGGTACACTGAAGCTTTCTTT.

This chain links TRBV6-1 with TRBJ1-6, with D possibly being TRBD1 (5 bases). Germline CDR1 MNHNS, CDR2 SASEGT. V dropped 0 bases and J dropped 10 bases, with 19 bases sitting between them. The CDR3 covers 17 residues. DNA of the CDR3: TGTGCCAGCAGTGAAGCGCGGGGTGGCAGGGCAAGATCACCCCTCCACTTT. This translates into CASSEARGGRARSPLHF.

V and J are TRBV30 and TRBJ2-2; D is ambiguous. Between the trimmed V and J ends, which lost 3 bases and 4 bases, there was a span of 12 bases. CDR1 is GTSNPN and CDR2 is SVGIG in the germline V gene (reference sequence). This CDR3 is built from 14 residues. CDR3 sequence reads: CAWRGDGTTGELFF. The CDR3 nucleotides read TGTGCCTGGAGAGGTGACGGAACCACCGGGGAGCTGTTTTTT. The full variable domain, in which reference TRBV30 and TRBJ2-2 provide the parts outside the CDR3, is SQTIHQWPATLVQPVGSPLSLECTVEGTSNPNLYWYRQAAGRGLQLLFYSVGIGQISSEVPQNLSASRPQDRQFILSSKKLLLSDSGFYLCAWRGDGTTGELFFGEGSRLTVL.

The V call is TRBV6-2 or TRBV6-3, the J call TRBJ2-7; D gene ambiguous. The CDR3 is 17 residues long. The germline V gene has CDR1 MNHEY and CDR2 SVGEGT. Trimming pared 0 bases from V and 0 bases from J, leaving 15 bases between. The CDR3 nucleotides read TGTGCCAGCAGTTACTCGACCGCGGAGCGAATCTCCTACGAGCAGTACTTC. Protein: CASSYSTAERISYEQYF.

This clonotype was seen repeatedly, ten times or more. V is TRBV6-1 and J is TRBJ1-2; 8 bases align to TRBD1. The CDR3 contains 13 residues. The V segment lost 4 bases and the J segment 8 bases; nucleotides outside the gene matches: 6. Germline V CDR1 and CDR2: MNHNS, SASEGT. The CDR3 coding sequence is TGTGCCAGCAGTGTTAGGACAGGGTGGGGCTACACCTTC. The encoded protein is CASSVRTGWGYTF.

The count of this clonotype is one. The chain uses TRBV12-3 or TRBV12-4 and TRBJ2-2; 7 bases fit TRBD2. The CDR3 has 16 residues. V was pared by 5 bases and J by 0 bases, with 6 bases of the junction left unmatched. CDR3 nucleotides: TGTGCCAGCAGTCCTCTAGCGGAGCCGAACACCGGGGAGCTGTTTTTT. Protein sequence: CASSPLAEPNTGELFF.

At least ten counts were recorded for this clonotype. V gene TRBV6-1 combines with J gene TRBJ1-2; D not certain. Trimming removed 4 bases from V and 0 bases from J, with 3 bases in between. The CDR3 extends over 12 amino acids. CDR1 and CDR2 (germline): MNHNS, SASEGT. CDR3 sequence: CASSATNYGYTF. The DNA of the CDR3 is TGTGCCAGCAGTGCGACTAACTATGGCTACACCTTC.

The chain combines TRBV5-1 with TRBJ2-2, with no clear D. V was trimmed by 5 bases and J by 3 bases, leaving 8 bases between them. Germline CDR1 reads SGHRS; CDR2 reads YFSETQ. CDR3 length equals 13 residues. The CDR3 DNA follows: TGCGCCAGCAGTGGGGATGACACCGGGGAGCTGTTTTTT. Protein product: CASSGDDTGELFF.

This clonotype was counted ten times or more. The V and J genes are TRBV10-3 and TRBJ2-7; 8 bases match TRBD1. Germline V CDR1 and CDR2: ENHRY, SYGVKD. This CDR3 region has 16 residues. Losses at the gene ends were 6 bases for V and 0 bases for J; bases not matched to a gene: 10. The CDR3 reads CAIRATGGKSSYEQYF. CDR3 nucleotide sequence: TGTGCCATCAGGGCTACAGGGGGGAAGAGCTCCTACGAGCAGTACTTC.

This clonotype was recorded at least ten times. The chain joins TRBV28 to TRBJ2-7; 7 positions match TRBD2. The length of the CDR3 is 15 residues. The trim removed 6 bases at V and 5 bases at J, leaving 13 bases unmatched. The germline V gene encodes CDR1 MDHEN and CDR2 SYDVKM. In nucleotides, the CDR3 is TGTGCCAGCAGCCCGTTGGGGAGGGGAGGTAACGAGCAGTACTTC. It specifies CASSPLGRGGNEQYF.

This clonotype was seen ten or more times. CDR3 bases: TGTGCCAGTAGTATAGGGCCCCTCGAGGGCTGGACGGATGGAACTGAAGCTTTCTTT. Its translation is CASSIGPLEGWTDGTEAFF. This chain uses TRBV19 with TRBJ1-1; no reliable D call. The V end was cut by 1 base, the J end by 5 bases, with 26 bases between. This CDR3 region has 19 residues. The V gene's germline CDR1 is LNHDA and CDR2 SQIVND (reference sequence).

This clonotype was detected many times. The J gene is TRBJ2-7, the V gene TRBV6-2 or TRBV6-3; D may be TRBD2 (5 bases). Trimming removed 5 bases at V and 1 base at J, with 9 bases between. From germline, CDR1 is MNHEY and CDR2 SVGEGT. The CDR3 loop spans 13 amino acids. CDR3 coding DNA: TGTGCCAGCAGTCCGGGAATTTCCTACGAGCAGTACTTC. Protein: CASSPGISYEQYF.

The sample holds one count of this clonotype. J is TRBJ2-7 and V is TRBV7-9; perhaps TRBD1 as D (6 bases). Trimming took off 4 bases at V and 9 bases at J, with 13 bases between the two ends. This CDR3 contains 12 residues. Germline V gives CDR1 SEHNR, CDR2 FQNEAQ (reference sequence). The CDR3 protein is CASSYETGTQYF. The DNA of the CDR3 is TGTGCCAGCAGCTACGAGACAGGCACGCAGTACTTC.

This clonotype was found many times. The V and J genes are TRBV5-1 and TRBJ1-3; a weak D match, TRBD1 (6 bases). The CDR3 runs 17 residues. Per germline, CDR1 SGHRS and CDR2 YFSETQ. V shed 5 bases and J shed 0 bases, with 18 bases lying between them. In DNA form, the CDR3 reads TGCGCCAGCAGTTGGACCTGGACAGCGAGCTCTGGAAACACCATATATTTT. This gives the protein CASSWTWTASSGNTIYF.

This clonotype showed up many times. This chain uses TRBV11-2 with TRBJ1-2; D is unresolved. This CDR3 has 15 amino acids. With 1 base removed from V and 4 bases from J, the gap between germline ends came to 13 bases. CDR1 and CDR2 (germline): SGHAT, FQNNGV. CDR3 in amino acids: CASSLGLVRGYGYTF. CDR3 nucleotides: TGTGCCAGCAGCTTAGGTCTGGTTCGGGGCTATGGCTACACCTTC. Complete variable domain (other parts from reference TRBV11-2 and TRBJ1-2): EAGVAQSPRYKIIEKRQSVAFWCNPISGHATLYWYQQILGQGPKLLIQFQNNGVVDDSQLPKDRFSAERLKGVDSTLKIQPAKLEDSAVYLCASSLGLVRGYGYTFGSGTRLTVV.

This clonotype has ten or more counts. The CDR3, as DNA: TGTGCCAGCAGTTCTCTCGGAGGAGCGAGAGGCTACGAGCAGTACTTC. It translates to CASSSLGGARGYEQYF. This chain uses TRBV6-2 or TRBV6-3 with TRBJ2-7; D is possibly TRBD2 (5 bases). In germline, CDR1 is MNHEY, CDR2 SVGEGT. V lost 4 bases to trimming and J lost 3 bases, with 19 bases between them. The CDR3 sequence is 16 residues long.

The gene calls are TRBV5-1 and TRBJ2-2; 12 bases map to TRBD1. From germline, CDR1 is SGHRS and CDR2 YFSETQ. The J segment lost 7 bases and the V segment lost 4 bases, leaving 5 bases of the junction unmatched. This CDR3 has 15 amino acids. CDR3 bases: TGCGCCAGCAGCCCGGGACAGGGGGCGGTCGGGGAGCTGTTTTTT. Translated, it gives CASSPGQGAVGELFF.